This TCR beta chain was identified during a study of CD4 T cell repertoires in COVID-19. Study-level background: Other coronavirus spike proteins restimulated relabeled CFSE-low cells expanded with IL-2 for about eleven days.

This CDR3 is 17 amino acids long. Sequencing used immunoSEQ multiplex PCR; TCRdb keeps in-frame clones, though not all of them. The table lists about 75,000 clones, under 90% of them singletons. This sequence originates from a human donor who had COVID-19. This specimen was CD4+ T cells from peripheral blood, taken after recovery from COVID-19. The chain recombines TRBV21-1 with TRBJ2-7; TRBD1 is the table's D call and was not checked against the DNA. TRBV21-1 is given as a pseudogene. The CDR3, as DNA: TGTGCCAGCAGCAAAGCGCGGGGACAGACTACAAGGGATGAGCAGTACTTC. Amino acids: CASSKARGQTTRDEQYF.